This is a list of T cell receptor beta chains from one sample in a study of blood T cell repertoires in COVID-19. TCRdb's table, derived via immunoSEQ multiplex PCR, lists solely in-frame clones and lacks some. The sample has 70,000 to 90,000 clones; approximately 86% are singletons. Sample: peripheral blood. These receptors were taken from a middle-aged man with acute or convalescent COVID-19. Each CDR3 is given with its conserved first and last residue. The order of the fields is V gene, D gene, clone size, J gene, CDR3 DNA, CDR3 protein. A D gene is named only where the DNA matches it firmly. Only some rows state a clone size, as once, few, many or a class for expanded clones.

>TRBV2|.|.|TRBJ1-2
TGTGCCAGCAGTGGGACAGTGAACTATGGCTACACCTTC
CASSGTVNYGYTF
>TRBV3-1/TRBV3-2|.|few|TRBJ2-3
TGTGCCAGTCATAGGGCACAGGGCGATACGCAGTATTTT
CASHRAQGDTQYF
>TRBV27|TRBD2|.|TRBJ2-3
TGTGCCAGCAGTCCCCTAGCGGGTGGCACAGATACGCAGTATTTT
CASSPLAGGTDTQYF
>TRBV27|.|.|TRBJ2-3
TGTGCCAGCAGTTTTCGGCAGGGGTGGATGGGAACAGATACGCAGTATTTT
CASSFRQGWMGTDTQYF
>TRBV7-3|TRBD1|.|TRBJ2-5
TGTGCCAGCAGATTACCGGGACAGGGGCAACGGGAGTACTTC
CASRLPGQGQREYF
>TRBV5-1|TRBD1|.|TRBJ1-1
TGCGCCAGCAGCTTGGACAGGGGATTACGAGCTGAAGCTTTCTTT
CASSLDRGLRAEAFF
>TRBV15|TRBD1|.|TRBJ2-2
TGTGCCACCAGCAGGGACAGGGTCGGGGAGCTGTTTTTT
CATSRDRVGELFF
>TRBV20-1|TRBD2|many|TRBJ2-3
TGCAGTGCTAGTCGTAGCGGGGGGAAAGATACGCAGTATTTT
CSASRSGGKDTQYF
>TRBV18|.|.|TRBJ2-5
TGTGCCAGCTCACCAGCCGGGTACCAAGAGACCCAGTACTTC
CASSPAGYQETQYF
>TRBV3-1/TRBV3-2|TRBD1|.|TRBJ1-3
TGTGCCAGCAGCTCCGGGACAGGGCTGTGGAGCGGAAACACCATATATTTT
CASSSGTGLWSGNTIYF
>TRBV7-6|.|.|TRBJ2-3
TGTGCCAGCAGCTTAGGGGGCACTCTCGGGGATACGCAGTATTTT
CASSLGGTLGDTQYF
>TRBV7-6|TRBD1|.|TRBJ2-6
TGTGCCAGCAGCTCCGGCCCAGACAGGGGCGCTTCCGGGGCCAACGTCCTGACTTTC
CASSSGPDRGASGANVLTF
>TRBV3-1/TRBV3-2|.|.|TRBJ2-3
TGTGCCAGCAGCCAAGGGCTAGCTCTCGGGGATACGCAGTATTTT
CASSQGLALGDTQYF
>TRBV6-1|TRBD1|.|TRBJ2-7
TGTGCCAGCAGTGAAGGGACAGGGAGCTCCTACGAGCAGTACTTC
CASSEGTGSSYEQYF
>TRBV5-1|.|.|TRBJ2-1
TGCGCCAGCAGCTTGAATTCCCTCTACAATGAGCAGTTCTTC
CASSLNSLYNEQFF
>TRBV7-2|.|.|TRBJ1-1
TGTGCCAGCAGCTTAGTTGGGGGCGCAGGTAGCACTGAAGCTTTCTTT
CASSLVGGAGSTEAFF
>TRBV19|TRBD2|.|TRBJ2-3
TGTGCCAGTAGTATGGGGACTAGGTTTGGCACAGATACGCAGTATTTT
CASSMGTRFGTDTQYF
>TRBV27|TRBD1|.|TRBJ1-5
TGTGCCAGCGGAGTTACAGGGGATAGCAATCAGCCCCAGCATTTT
CASGVTGDSNQPQHF
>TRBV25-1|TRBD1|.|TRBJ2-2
TGTGCCAGCAGTGATCCCCGGACAGGGCGGACCGGGGAGCTGTTTTTT
CASSDPRTGRTGELFF
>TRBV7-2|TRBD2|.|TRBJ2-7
TGTGCCAGCAGCTTGAGTGCTCCTAGCGGGGCCCACGAGCAGTACTTC
CASSLSAPSGAHEQYF
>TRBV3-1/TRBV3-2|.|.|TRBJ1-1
TGTGCCAGCCGCACTACGCTAGGCACTGAAGCTTTCTTT
CASRTTLGTEAFF
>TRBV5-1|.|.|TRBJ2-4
TGCGCCAGCAGCTTGGGACAGGAACACATTCAGTACTTC
CASSLGQEHIQYF
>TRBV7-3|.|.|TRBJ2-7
TGTGCCAGCAGCTTATTCTCAGGTACATCCTACGAGCAGTACTTC
CASSLFSGTSYEQYF
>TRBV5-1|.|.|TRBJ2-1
TGCGCCAGCAGCTTGGCCCGGGTCGGCAATGAGCAGTTCTTC
CASSLARVGNEQFF
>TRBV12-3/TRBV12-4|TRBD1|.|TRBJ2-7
TGTGCCAGCAGATTAACAGGGGCCTACGAGCAGTACTTC
CASRLTGAYEQYF
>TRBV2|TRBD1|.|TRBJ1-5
TGTGCCAGCAGGCTGGGGGGACAGGGTCAGCCCCAGCATTTT
CASRLGGQGQPQHF
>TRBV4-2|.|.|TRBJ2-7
TGTGCCAGCAGCCGAGACCAGGGTTCTCCTTACGAGCAGTACTTC
CASSRDQGSPYEQYF
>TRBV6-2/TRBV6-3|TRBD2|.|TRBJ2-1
TGTGCCAGCAGCGGGACTAGCGGAGGGTTCTTC
CASSGTSGGFF
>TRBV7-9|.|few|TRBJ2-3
TGTGCCAGCAGCTGGGCAGGCCCAAACTCTTTTGACACAGATACGCAGTATTTT
CASSWAGPNSFDTDTQYF
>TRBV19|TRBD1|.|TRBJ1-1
TGTGCCAGTAGTACAGGGGGATGGACTGAAGCTTTCTTT
CASSTGGWTEAFF
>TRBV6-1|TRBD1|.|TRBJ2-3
TGTGCCAGCAGTGAATTAGGACAGGCCCCAGATACGCAGTATTTT
CASSELGQAPDTQYF
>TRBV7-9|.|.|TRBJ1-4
TGTGCCAGCACCCCGGGGGGGGCGTCAACTAATGAAAAACTGTTTTTT
CASTPGGASTNEKLFF
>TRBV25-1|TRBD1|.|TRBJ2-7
TGTGCCAGCAGTGAAGGGACAGGGGGAAAGCAGTACTTC
CASSEGTGGKQYF
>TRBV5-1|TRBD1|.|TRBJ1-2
TGCGCCAGCAGCGAACCGGGACAGGGGGCCCTTGGCTACACCTTC
CASSEPGQGALGYTF
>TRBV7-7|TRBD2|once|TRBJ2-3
TGTGCCAGCAGCCCCGGTAGCGGGGTCGGAGATACGCAGTATTTT
CASSPGSGVGDTQYF
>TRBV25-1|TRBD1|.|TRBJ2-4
TGTGCCAGCAGTTCGGGGACAGGGGGTCTGGCCAAAAACATTCAGTACTTC
CASSSGTGGLAKNIQYF
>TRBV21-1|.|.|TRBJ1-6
TGTGCCAGCAGCGCCGGACAGGGGATTAGTTCACCCCTCCACTTT
CASSAGQGISSPLHF
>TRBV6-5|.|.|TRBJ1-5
TGTGCCAGCAGCACCGGACAGAGCAATCAGCCCCAGCATTTT
CASSTGQSNQPQHF
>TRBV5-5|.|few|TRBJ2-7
TGTGCCAGCAGCATACAAGGACAGTGGGATTCCTACGAGCAGTACTTC
CASSIQGQWDSYEQYF
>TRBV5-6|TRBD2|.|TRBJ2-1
TGTGCCAGCAGCTTGTATTCGCTAGCGGCAAACAATGAGCAGTTCTTC
CASSLYSLAANNEQFF
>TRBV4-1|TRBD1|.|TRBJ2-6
TGCGCCAGCAGCCAACAACAACAGAGGGGGCCTGGGGCCAACGTCCTGACTTTC
CASSQQQQRGPGANVLTF
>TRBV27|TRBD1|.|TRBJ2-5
TGTGCCAGCAGTAAAATGTGGACAGGGGGAAAAAAAGAGACCCAGTACTTC
CASSKMWTGGKKETQYF
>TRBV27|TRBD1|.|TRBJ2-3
TGTGCCAGCAGCGCAGGGGGACGATTTGGAGATACGCAGTATTTT
CASSAGGRFGDTQYF
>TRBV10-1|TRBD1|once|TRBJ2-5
TGCGCCAGCAGTGTGGACAGGGTACAAGAGACCCAGTACTTC
CASSVDRVQETQYF
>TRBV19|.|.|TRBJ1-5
TGTGCCAGTAGTATAGGTTCAGGTAGTGGCAATCAGCCCCAGCATTTT
CASSIGSGSGNQPQHF
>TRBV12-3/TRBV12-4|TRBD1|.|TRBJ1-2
TGTGCCAGCAGTTTGGACAGGGGGCAGGGCTACACCTTC
CASSLDRGQGYTF
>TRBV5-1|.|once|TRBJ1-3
TGCGCCAGCAGCTTACCAGATGGAAACACCATATATTTT
CASSLPDGNTIYF
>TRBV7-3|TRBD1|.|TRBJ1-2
TGTGCCAGCAGCCCAGGGACAGGGGGTTACTATGGCTACACCTTC
CASSPGTGGYYGYTF
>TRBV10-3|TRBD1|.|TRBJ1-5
TGTGCCATAGGACAGGTCGGGGGAAATCAGCCCCAGCATTTT
CAIGQVGGNQPQHF
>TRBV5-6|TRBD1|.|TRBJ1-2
TGTGCCAGCAGCTTCAAGGACAGGGTCTATGCCTATGGCTACACCTTC
CASSFKDRVYAYGYTF
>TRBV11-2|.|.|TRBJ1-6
TGTGCCAGCAGCTTCACTCTTAGTACCTATAATTCACCCCTCCACTTT
CASSFTLSTYNSPLHF
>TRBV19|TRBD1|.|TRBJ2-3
TGTGCCAGTAGTATAACGAGGACAGGGGTGAATACGCAGTATTTT
CASSITRTGVNTQYF
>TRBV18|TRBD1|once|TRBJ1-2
TGTGCCAGCTCACCTCCAGGGGGAGGCTACACCTTC
CASSPPGGGYTF
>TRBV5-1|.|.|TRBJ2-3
TGCGCCAGCAGTCCTACTAGCACAGATACGCAGTATTTT
CASSPTSTDTQYF